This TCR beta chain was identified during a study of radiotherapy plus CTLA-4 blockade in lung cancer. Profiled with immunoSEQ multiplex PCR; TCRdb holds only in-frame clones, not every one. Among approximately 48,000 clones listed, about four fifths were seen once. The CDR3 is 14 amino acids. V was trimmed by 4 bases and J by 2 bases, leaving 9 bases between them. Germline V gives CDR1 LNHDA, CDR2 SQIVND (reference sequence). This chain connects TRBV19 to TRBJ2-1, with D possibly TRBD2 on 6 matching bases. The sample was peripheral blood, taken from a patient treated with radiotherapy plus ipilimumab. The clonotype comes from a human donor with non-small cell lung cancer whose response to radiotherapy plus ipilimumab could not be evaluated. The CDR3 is CASSSGVAYNEQFF. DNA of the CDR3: TGTGCCAGTAGTAGCGGGGTAGCCTACAATGAGCAGTTCTTC.